The present T cell receptor beta chain was sequenced within a study of cytomegalovirus exposure and HLA in healthy donors. Study results and limitations: From TCR beta sequences, most subjects' HLA-A and HLA-B alleles were reportedly predicted accurately. Judged likely to be a sequencing artifact was a cluster of highly shared sequence variants. A few of the chains that were CMV-associated were confirmed in vitro to be specific for CMV antigens.

In regard to this clone: The antigen is unknown.

In germline, CDR1 is SEHNR, CDR2 FQNEAQ (reference sequence). This CDR3 is built from 15 residues. Trimming shortened V by 0 bases and J by 1 base, and 9 bases separated the two germline ends. Both 60 Vbeta primers and 13 Jbeta primers went into the PCR. Methods used by the authors: An analysis that came later counted roughly 87 million unique TCR beta chains, approximately 10 million shared. Only in-frame clones appear in the TCRdb table, and some are missing; sequencing was by immunoSEQ multiplex PCR. Clonal size and the V and J genes are those of that table, whereas D and trimming came from the DNA. The sample carries roughly 200,000 clones, approximately 70% recorded once.

The chain links TRBV7-9 to TRBJ1-1, with D perhaps matching TRBD1 (6 bases). This receptor was obtained from a man aged 35 to 55 in good health and CMV-seropositive. Sequencing was carried out using PBMCs. In DNA form, the CDR3 reads TGTGCCAGCAGCTTAGCGTTAGGGGGGAACACTGAAGCTTTCTTT. It is translated as CASSLALGGNTEAFF. Together with reference TRBV7-9 and TRBJ1-1, the CDR3 gives the full variable domain: DTGVSQNPRHKITKRGQNVTFRCDPISEHNRLYWYRQTLGQGPEFLTYFQNEAQLEKSRLLSDRFSAERPKGSFSTLEIQRTEQGDSAMYLCASSLALGGNTEAFFGQGTRLTVV.